The rows below give T cell receptor beta chains drawn from one sample of a study of blood T cell repertoires in COVID-19. Sequencing was performed with immunoSEQ multiplex PCR; in TCRdb, only in-frame clones are kept and a portion is missing. The table records roughly 140,000 clones, about 85% of them present only once. Sequencing was done on a sample of peripheral blood. These receptors came from a woman in her sixties or seventies with active or convalescent COVID-19. Both conserved end residues are part of each CDR3. A D gene is named only where the DNA matches it firmly. Rows may omit the clone size; those that give it use once, few, many or a size class.

abundance	v_gene	d_gene	j_gene	CDR3nt	CDR3aa
few	TRBV20-1	NA	TRBJ1-2	TGCAGTGCTAGTACTGGGCGGGACGGGTATGGCTACACCTTC	CSASTGRDGYGYTF
NA	TRBV7-2	TRBD2	TRBJ2-1	TGTGCCAGCAGCAGAGCTAGCGGGGGGGCCTACAATGAGCAGTTCTTC	CASSRASGGAYNEQFF
NA	TRBV30	NA	TRBJ1-2	TGTGCCTGCTCGAGTTTCTATGGCTACACCTTC	CACSSFYGYTF
once	TRBV19	NA	TRBJ2-7	TGTGCCAGTAGTAAAGCCAGGGACTACGAGCAGTACTTC	CASSKARDYEQYF
NA	TRBV6-2/TRBV6-3	NA	TRBJ1-5	TGTGCCAGCAGTTCCTTGGGGGGGCAGGTACTCCGGAATCAGCCCCAGCATTTT	CASSSLGGQVLRNQPQHF
NA	TRBV7-9	NA	TRBJ1-6	TGTGCCAGCAGCTTAGTTCTTACAGGGAGGGCACCCCTCCACTTT	CASSLVLTGRAPLHF
NA	TRBV11-2	NA	TRBJ1-3	TGTGCCAGCAGCTTAGCTACTGGAAACACCATATATTTT	CASSLATGNTIYF
NA	TRBV30	NA	TRBJ1-5	TGTGCCTGGAGTGTACCAGGATCTGTTGGCAATCAGCCCCAGCATTTT	CAWSVPGSVGNQPQHF
NA	TRBV10-3	NA	TRBJ2-3	TGTGCCATCAGTCCTAGGGGGGGGGACACAGATACGCAGTATTTT	CAISPRGGDTDTQYF
NA	TRBV7-2	NA	TRBJ2-7	TGTGCCAGCACCGCGACACTCGGCGAGCAGTACTTC	CASTATLGEQYF
once	TRBV10-2	NA	TRBJ2-3	TGCGCCAGCGGCGAGACAGACACAGATACGCAGTATTTT	CASGETDTDTQYF
NA	TRBV7-2	TRBD2	TRBJ2-3	TGTGCCAGCAGCTTAGTTGATAGCGGGATAACCACAGATACGCAGTATTTT	CASSLVDSGITTDTQYF
NA	TRBV4-3	TRBD1	TRBJ1-6	TGCGCCAGCAGCCATGGACAGGGTTACAATTCACCCCTCCACTTT	CASSHGQGYNSPLHF
once	TRBV9	NA	TRBJ2-5	TGTGCCAGCAGCTCTCAAGAGACCCAGTACTTC	CASSSQETQYF
NA	TRBV27	NA	TRBJ1-2	TGTGCCAGCAGTTTACAGGCAGGGCGACTCTATGGCTACACCTTC	CASSLQAGRLYGYTF
once	TRBV6-5	TRBD1	TRBJ2-7	TGTGCCAGCAGCCTGGGACAGCAGTGGGCTTACGAGCAGTACTTC	CASSLGQQWAYEQYF
NA	TRBV2	TRBD2	TRBJ2-1	TGTGCCAGCAGTGACCAGCGGGGGGAGCCGAATGAGCAGTTCTTC	CASSDQRGEPNEQFF
NA	TRBV19	TRBD2	TRBJ2-4	TGTGCCAGTAGTTCGACGGGACTAGAGGGGGATAACATTCAGTACTTC	CASSSTGLEGDNIQYF
NA	TRBV7-6	NA	TRBJ2-2	TGTGCCAGCAGCTCCCGGGACTCCTACACCGGGGAGCTGTTTTTT	CASSSRDSYTGELFF
NA	TRBV6-6	TRBD1	TRBJ2-7	TGTGCCAGCAGGACAGGGTTTGGGAAGTACGAGCAGTACTTC	CASRTGFGKYEQYF
NA	TRBV29-1	NA	TRBJ1-5	TGCAGCGTTGGGACCCAGGAGGATCAGCCCCAGCATTTT	CSVGTQEDQPQHF
NA	TRBV10-1	TRBD1	TRBJ1-1	TGCGCCAGCAGTGCCCAGGGGGGCACTGAAGCTTTCTTT	CASSAQGGTEAFF
once	TRBV7-3	TRBD2	TRBJ2-2	TGTGCCAGCAGCTTATATCCTAGCGGTTACACCGGGGAGCTGTTTTTT	CASSLYPSGYTGELFF
NA	TRBV29-1	TRBD2	TRBJ2-3	TGCAGCGTTGTCGGCCTAGCGGGGGGGCCGTCTCCCACAGATACGCAGTATTTT	CSVVGLAGGPSPTDTQYF
NA	TRBV6-2/TRBV6-3	NA	TRBJ2-3	TGTGCCAGCAGCACAAGCGGGGATACGCAGTATTTT	CASSTSGDTQYF
NA	TRBV29-1	NA	TRBJ2-3	TGCAGCGTGAGATTGGGGGGGCCGGCAGATACGCAGTATTTT	CSVRLGGPADTQYF
few	TRBV18	TRBD1	TRBJ1-5	TGTGCCAGCTCACCCGGACAGGGAGGTCAGCCCCAGCATTTT	CASSPGQGGQPQHF
NA	TRBV6-6	NA	TRBJ1-1	TGTGCCAGCAGCCCCCGGGGGAACACTGAAGCTTTCTTT	CASSPRGNTEAFF
NA	TRBV12-3/TRBV12-4	TRBD1	TRBJ1-1	TGTGCCAGCAGCCAACAGGGGAGGACTGAAGCTTTCTTT	CASSQQGRTEAFF
few	TRBV6-1	NA	TRBJ1-1	TGTGCCAGCAGTGAGGGAGGAGGGATCAGGAACACTGAAGCTTTCTTT	CASSEGGGIRNTEAFF
few	TRBV11-2	NA	TRBJ2-5	TGTGCCAGCAGCCGTACTACTAGTGGGGAGACCCAGTACTTC	CASSRTTSGETQYF
NA	TRBV10-3	TRBD1	TRBJ1-1	TGTGCCATCAGTGAGTCGGGACAGGGAAGTCTTTCTGAAGCTTTCTTT	CAISESGQGSLSEAFF
NA	TRBV18	NA	TRBJ2-1	TGTGCCAGCTCACTCTCGGACATGTGGACATACAATGAGCAGTTCTTC	CASSLSDMWTYNEQFF
NA	TRBV15	NA	TRBJ2-2	TGTGCCACCAGCCCTGAGATGGAAGGGGGTGTGCTGTTTTTT	CATSPEMEGGVLFF
NA	TRBV30	NA	TRBJ2-2	TGTGCCTGGGGCCCCGCGGAGGGGGCGTCCGGGGAGCTGTTTTTT	CAWGPAEGASGELFF
NA	TRBV7-9	TRBD1	TRBJ2-2	TGTGCCAGCAGCTCCGGGACAGGGGACGTATTAGCCGGGGAGCTGTTTTTT	CASSSGTGDVLAGELFF
NA	TRBV12-3/TRBV12-4	TRBD1	TRBJ2-7	TGTGCCAGCAGTTTAACAGGGGCCGAGCAGTACTTC	CASSLTGAEQYF
NA	TRBV2	TRBD1	TRBJ1-2	TGTGCCAGCATGGGACAGGAAACATATGGCTACACCTTC	CASMGQETYGYTF
NA	TRBV24-1	NA	TRBJ2-5	TGTGCCACCAGTGATGTGACAGCCGGGGAGACCCAGTACTTC	CATSDVTAGETQYF
NA	TRBV4-2	TRBD2	TRBJ2-1	TGTGCCAGCAGCCAAGACGGGGGGGCCCCCTACAATGAGCAGTTCTTC	CASSQDGGAPYNEQFF
NA	TRBV5-1	NA	TRBJ2-2	TGCGCCAGCAGCTTAGACTATACCGGGGAGCTGTTTTTT	CASSLDYTGELFF
NA	TRBV7-3	NA	TRBJ2-3	TGTGCCAGCAGCCCAGGGGTAGATACGCAGTATTTT	CASSPGVDTQYF
NA	TRBV5-8	NA	TRBJ1-5	TGTGCCAGCAGCTTGGAGGGGCTGAGCAATCAGCCCCAGCATTTT	CASSLEGLSNQPQHF
NA	TRBV15	NA	TRBJ2-1	TGTGCCACCAGCAGGGACACCCACGCGGGGTCCTACAATGAGCAGTTCTTC	CATSRDTHAGSYNEQFF
NA	TRBV6-5	TRBD1	TRBJ1-1	TGTGCCAGCAGCCGGACAGGGACGAACACTGAAGCTTTCTTT	CASSRTGTNTEAFF
NA	TRBV10-2	NA	TRBJ2-7	TGCGCCAGCAGTGAGTCGTCGGGCGAGCAGTACTTC	CASSESSGEQYF
NA	TRBV7-2	TRBD1	TRBJ1-5	TGTGCCAGCAGCCCGCGGACAGGGTATAGCAATCAGCCCCAGCATTTT	CASSPRTGYSNQPQHF
NA	TRBV19	TRBD1	TRBJ1-2	TGTGCCAGTAGTAGACAGGGTGCTAACTATGGCTACACCTTC	CASSRQGANYGYTF
NA	TRBV23-1	TRBD1	TRBJ1-2	TGCGCCAGCAGTCATGGTCCGGGACAGTATGGCTACACCTTC	CASSHGPGQYGYTF
NA	TRBV4-2	TRBD2	TRBJ2-7	TGTGCCAGCAGCCAAGATCCTAGCGGCTACGAGCAGTACTTC	CASSQDPSGYEQYF
once	TRBV14	NA	TRBJ2-2	TGTGCCAGCAGCCAAGAGAGGAGAACCAGCGGGGAGCTGTTTTTT	CASSQERRTSGELFF
few	TRBV5-1	TRBD2	TRBJ2-1	TGCGCCAGCAGCTTAGCGGGGGTGCGGGGAAATGAGCAGTTCTTC	CASSLAGVRGNEQFF
NA	TRBV10-3	NA	TRBJ1-2	TGTGCCATCACCCGGGCAGGGAACTATGGCTACACCTTC	CAITRAGNYGYTF
NA	TRBV15	NA	TRBJ1-1	TGTGCCACCAGCAGAAGTAGGGGTGAAGCTTTCTTT	CATSRSRGEAFF
NA	TRBV10-3	TRBD1	TRBJ2-2	TGTGCCATCAGTGGGGACAGCAGGTCAACCGGGGAGCTGTTTTTT	CAISGDSRSTGELFF
NA	TRBV10-2	TRBD1	TRBJ2-1	TGCGCCAGCAGCAGAAGGGGACAGGGTCTGGATGAGCAGTTCTTC	CASSRRGQGLDEQFF
NA	TRBV7-2	TRBD1	TRBJ1-2	TGTGCCAGCAGCCCGGGACAGTATGGCTACACCTTC	CASSPGQYGYTF
few	TRBV10-3	TRBD1	TRBJ2-7	TGTGCCATCAGTGCCGGGACAGCCTACGAGCAGTACTTC	CAISAGTAYEQYF
NA	TRBV6-6	NA	TRBJ1-2	TGTGCCAGCAGTTACCCCCAGGAAAACTATGGCTACACCTTC	CASSYPQENYGYTF
NA	TRBV7-3	TRBD2	TRBJ2-1	TGTGCCAGCAGCCCTGGACTAGCGGGGGACGAGCAGTTCTTC	CASSPGLAGDEQFF